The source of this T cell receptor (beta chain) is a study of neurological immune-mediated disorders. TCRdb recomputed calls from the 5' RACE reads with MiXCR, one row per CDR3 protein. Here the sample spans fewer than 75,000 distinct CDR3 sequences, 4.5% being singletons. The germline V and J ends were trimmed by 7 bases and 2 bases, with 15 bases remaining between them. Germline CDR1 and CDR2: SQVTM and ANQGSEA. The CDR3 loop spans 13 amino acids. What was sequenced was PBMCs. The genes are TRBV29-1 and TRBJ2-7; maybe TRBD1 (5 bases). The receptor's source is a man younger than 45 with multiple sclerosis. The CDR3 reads CSAMGKGAYEQYV. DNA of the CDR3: TGCAGCGCCATGGGGAAAGGGGCCTACGAGCAGTACGTC.